The 23 T cell receptor beta chains listed next were all sequenced from one sample in a study of human T cells and chemical hapten exposure. The time point is: patch test 1, 2 weeks after DPC sensitization. Treatment here: therapeutic diphenylcyclopropenone sensitization with weekly scalp DPC. TCRdb reprocessed the RACE reads via MiXCR and lists one record per CDR3 protein. This table has about 120,000 distinct CDR3 sequences, roughly 15% appearing once. The sequencing used whole blood, collected in connection with sensitization to the hapten diphenylcyclopropenone (DPC). The receptor source for this set is a man between 18 and 29 years old with alopecia areata. Some clones in this sample may be carry-over from other donors' samples.

This clonotype was seen more than once but under ten times. The chain recombines TRBV12-3 or TRBV12-4 with TRBJ2-1, with D possibly TRBD2 on 5 matching bases. Trimming pared 5 bases from V and 4 bases from J, leaving 15 bases between. The CDR3 length is 15 residues. In DNA, the CDR3 is TGTGCCAGCAGTGCAACTAGAAGGATTTACAATGAGCAGTTCTTC. Protein: CASSATRRIYNEQFF.

This clonotype was observed many times. The chain employs TRBV11-2 and TRBJ2-4; 13 bases agree with TRBD2. The V and J ends lost 3 bases and 0 bases, in that order; junction bases with no gene match: 8. CDR1 is SGHAT and CDR2 is FQNNGV in the germline V gene. The CDR3 is 19 residues long. The CDR3 nucleotides are TGTGCCAGCAGCTTGGGCGCGGGACTAGCGGGGCTAGCCAAAAACATTCAGTACTTC. This gives the protein CASSLGAGLAGLAKNIQYF.

The rearrangement links TRBV2 to TRBJ2-1; 7 nucleotides line up with TRBD2. The CDR3 spans 15 residues. Germline V gene data show CDR1 as SNHLY and CDR2 as FYNNEI. V was pared by 5 bases and J by 7 bases, with 11 bases of the junction left unmatched. The CDR3 coding sequence is TGTGCCAGCAGTCCGTTCCGGGGGGAGAAGAATGAGCAGTTCTTC. Translation gives CASSPFRGEKNEQFF.

This clonotype showed up just a few times. The chain has TRBV7-3 and TRBJ2-5, with no clear D. This CDR3 spans 15 amino acids. Per the germline V gene, CDR1 is SGHTA and CDR2 is FQGTGA. V dropped 1 base and J dropped 3 bases, with 12 bases sitting between them. DNA for the CDR3: TGTGCCAGCAGCTTAAGTCCCTTTGGGGAAGAGACCCAGTACTTC. Its protein product is CASSLSPFGEETQYF.

This clonotype has ten or more counts. This chain links TRBV14 with TRBJ2-3; 9 bases line up with TRBD1. Germline trimming cut 0 bases from V and 0 bases from J; bases unmatched to any gene: 7. The CDR3 has 18 residues. The germline gives CDR1 SGHDN, CDR2 FVKESK. CDR3 DNA: TGTGCCAGCAGCCAAGATGAATGGGACAGGGAGAGCACAGATACGCAGTATTTT. Protein product: CASSQDEWDRESTDTQYF.

This sequence joins TRBV27 and TRBJ2-5, with 7 bases that match TRBD1. The CDR3 has 15 residues. CDR1 is MNHEY, CDR2 SMNVEV, per germline (reference sequence). Germline trimming cut 3 bases from V and 5 bases from J; bases unmatched to any gene: 9. CDR3 sequence: CASSLPGQSTETQYF. The CDR3 nucleotides read TGTGCCAGCAGTTTGCCGGGACAGTCGACGGAGACCCAGTACTTC.

The rearrangement links TRBV7-2 to TRBJ2-5; 7 positions agree with TRBD1. The V segment lost 5 bases and the J segment 1 base; nucleotides outside the gene matches: 4. CDR1 and CDR2 (germline): SGHTA, FQGNSA. The CDR3 extends over 14 amino acids. The CDR3 bases are TGTGCCAGCAGCGAATGGACAGGCCAAGAGACCCAGTACTTC. Translated: CASSEWTGQETQYF.

V and J are TRBV12-3 or TRBV12-4 and TRBJ2-1; D possibly corresponds to TRBD2 (7 bases). V shed 2 bases and J shed 5 bases, with 13 bases lying between them. CDR3 size: 15 residues. CDR3: CASSLWGGRNNEQFF. DNA for the CDR3: TGTGCCAGCAGTTTATGGGGGGGCAGAAACAATGAGCAGTTCTTC.

Only a few counts were recorded for this clonotype. The gene calls are TRBV10-3 and TRBJ1-1; possibly TRBD1 for D (6 bases). Trimming pared 2 bases from V and 2 bases from J, leaving 12 bases between. Looked up from germline, CDR1 is ENHRY and CDR2 is SYGVKD. The CDR3 is 15 amino acids. The CDR3 nucleotides read TGTGCCATCAGTGAGGAAGGGACACCTAACACTGAAGCTTTCTTT. This translates into CAISEEGTPNTEAFF.

This clonotype was seen only a few times. V usage is TRBV7-2 and J usage is TRBJ2-5; D call uncertain. Germline V gives CDR1 SGHTA, CDR2 FQGNSA. Trimming removed 2 bases from V and 0 bases from J, with 10 bases in between. The CDR3 covers 15 residues. The CDR3 reads CASSLPVLYQETQYF. The CDR3 nucleotides read TGTGCCAGCAGCTTACCCGTACTGTACCAAGAGACCCAGTACTTC.

V usage is TRBV20-1 and J usage is TRBJ1-1; D not certain. Trimming removed 6 bases at V and 0 bases at J, with 17 bases between. The germline V gene encodes CDR1 DFQATT and CDR2 SNEGSKA (reference sequence). The CDR3 is made up of 15 amino acids. CDR3 DNA: TGCAGTGCCTTATCGGCCGCACGAGTGAACACTGAAGCTTTCTTT. The encoded protein is CSALSAARVNTEAFF.

The chain has TRBV5-4 and TRBJ2-4, with 8 bases that match TRBD2. Germline CDR1 reads SGHNT; CDR2 reads YYREEE (reference sequence). This CDR3 has 11 residues. V trimming: 4 bases; J trimming: 11 bases; junction bases outside the gene matches: 2. CDR3 DNA sequence: TGTGCCAGCAGCCAAGCGGGGGTTCAGTACTTC. This gives the protein CASSQAGVQYF. The full variable domain, rest sourced from reference TRBV5-4 and TRBJ2-4, is ETGVTQSPTHLIKTRGQQVTLRCSSQSGHNTVSWYQQALGQGPQFIFQYYREEENGRGNFPPRFSGLQFPNYSSELNVNALELDDSALYLCASSQAGVQYFGAGTRLSVL.

This clonotype was counted only a few times. The chain recombines TRBV5-1 with TRBJ2-1; a weak D match, TRBD1 (5 bases). The germline V and J ends were trimmed by 0 bases and 10 bases, with 14 bases remaining between them. This CDR3 region has 14 residues. Germline V gives CDR1 SGHRS, CDR2 YFSETQ. The DNA for the CDR3 is TGCGCCAGCAGCTTGGGACAGACTGTCGGGGAGCAGTTCTTC. Residues: CASSLGQTVGEQFF. Full variable domain (rest looked up from reference TRBV5-1 and TRBJ2-1): KAGVTQTPRYLIKTRGQQVTLSCSPISGHRSVSWYQQTPGQGLQFLFEYFSETQRNKGNFPGRFSGRQFSNSRSEMNVSTLELGDSALYLCASSLGQTVGEQFFGPGTRLTVL.

This clonotype was seen only a few times. V is TRBV11-2 and J is TRBJ1-5; the D gene is possibly TRBD1 (5 bases). Germline V gene sequence: CDR1 SGHAT, CDR2 FQNNGV. CDR3 length: 13 amino acids. Trimming cost V 5 bases and J 9 bases, with 14 bases left between them. The CDR3 is CASSARDWLPQHF. CDR3 coding DNA: TGTGCCAGCAGCGCCAGGGACTGGCTGCCCCAGCATTTT.

This clonotype was seen a handful of times. The chain employs TRBV19 and TRBJ2-2; D unresolved. The germline V and J ends were trimmed by 7 bases and 2 bases, with 11 bases remaining between them. The CDR3 covers 14 residues. Germline assignment: CDR1 LNHDA and CDR2 SQIVND (reference sequence). The CDR3 reads CASKSSKNTGELFF. As DNA, the CDR3 is TGTGCCAGTAAATCCAGCAAAAACACCGGGGAGCTGTTTTTT.

The rearrangement joins TRBV9 to TRBJ2-7, with D perhaps matching TRBD1 (6 bases). The CDR3 spans 14 residues. The V gene lost 3 bases and the J gene lost 4 bases, with 14 bases spanning the gap. The germline CDR1 and CDR2 sequences are SGDLS and YYNGEE. CDR3 DNA sequence: TGTGCCAGCAGCGAAGGGACACCTTCGTACGAGCAGTACTTC. This encodes CASSEGTPSYEQYF. The entire variable domain, with the rest obtained from reference TRBV9 and TRBJ2-7, is as follows: DSGVTQTPKHLITATGQRVTLRCSPRSGDLSVYWYQQSLDQGLQFLIQYYNGEERAKGNILERFSAQQFPDLHSELNLSSLELGDSALYFCASSEGTPSYEQYFGPGTRLTVT.

In this sample, this clonotype turned up a few times. The chain carries TRBV7-8 and TRBJ2-2; either TRBD1 or TRBD2 may fit D (6 bases each). Trimming took off 5 bases at V and 4 bases at J, with 26 bases between the two ends. This CDR3 region has 19 residues. From germline, CDR1 is SGHVS and CDR2 FQNEAQ. The CDR3 region is CASSPKFGGLVKTTGELFF. In DNA form, the CDR3 reads TGTGCCAGCAGCCCCAAGTTCGGGGGCCTAGTGAAAACCACCGGGGAGCTGTTTTTT.

This rearrangement joins TRBV20-1 to TRBJ1-4; D is ambiguous. Germline assignment: CDR1 DFQATT and CDR2 SNEGSKA (reference sequence). Trimming cost V 1 base and J 6 bases, with 12 bases left between them. This CDR3 comprises 14 residues. DNA of the CDR3: TGCAGTGCTAGAGTGGGGAGTAGTGATGAAAAACTGTTTTTT. Translation: CSARVGSSDEKLFF.

The gene calls are TRBV24-1 and TRBJ2-2; D remains unclear. Trimming removed 4 bases at V and 5 bases at J, with 10 bases between. The CDR3 is made up of 14 amino acids. The germline gives CDR1 KGHDR, CDR2 SFDVKD. The CDR3 here is CATSEHRMTGELFF. CDR3 DNA sequence: TGTGCCACCAGTGAGCACCGGATGACCGGGGAGCTGTTTTTT.

J is TRBJ2-2 and V is TRBV28; 9 bases are a match to TRBD1. The CDR3 is 15 amino acids. V lost 5 bases, J lost 4 bases, and 5 bases stayed unmatched. Germline CDR1 MDHEN, CDR2 SYDVKM. The CDR3: CASSANRGLTGELFF. CDR3 coding DNA: TGTGCCAGCAGTGCAAACAGGGGGCTCACCGGGGAGCTGTTTTTT.

V and J are TRBV24-1 and TRBJ2-2; TRBD1 matches at 7 bases. The V segment lost 3 bases and the J segment 3 bases; nucleotides outside the gene matches: 0. The CDR3 covers 14 residues. Germline assignment: CDR1 KGHDR and CDR2 SFDVKD. The CDR3 here is CATSDGTDTGELFF. In DNA form, the CDR3 reads TGTGCCACCAGTGATGGGACAGACACCGGGGAGCTGTTTTTT.

This clonotype was found a few times. The chain uses TRBV6-6 and TRBJ2-5; D uncertain. Looked up from germline, CDR1 is MNHNY and CDR2 is SVGAGI (reference sequence). The V gene lost 2 bases and the J gene lost 5 bases, with 15 bases spanning the gap. The CDR3 extends over 15 amino acids. CDR3 coding DNA: TGTGCCAGCAGTTACGGGGTCCTTAAGTTGGAGACCCAGTACTTC. The encoded protein is CASSYGVLKLETQYF.

This clonotype has just a few counts. The chain uses TRBV10-3 and TRBJ1-6; TRBD1 agrees at 8 bases. Germline-derived CDR1 and CDR2 are ENHRY and SYGVKD. This CDR3 is built from 14 residues. The V gene end was trimmed by 2 bases and the J gene end by 10 bases; junction bases not matched to a gene: 4. As DNA, the CDR3 is TGTGCCATCAGTGAGGGACAGGGTGTCTCACCCCTCCACTTT. As protein: CAISEGQGVSPLHF.